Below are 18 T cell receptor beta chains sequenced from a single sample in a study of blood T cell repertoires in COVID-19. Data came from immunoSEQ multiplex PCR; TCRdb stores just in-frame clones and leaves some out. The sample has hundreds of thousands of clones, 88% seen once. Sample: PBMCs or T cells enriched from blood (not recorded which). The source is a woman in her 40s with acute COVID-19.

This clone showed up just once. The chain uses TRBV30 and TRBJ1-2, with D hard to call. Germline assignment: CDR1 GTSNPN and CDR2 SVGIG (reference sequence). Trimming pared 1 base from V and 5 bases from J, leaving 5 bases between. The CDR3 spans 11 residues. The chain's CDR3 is CAWSASYGYTF. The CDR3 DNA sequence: TGTGCCTGGAGTGCCTCTTATGGCTACACCTTC.

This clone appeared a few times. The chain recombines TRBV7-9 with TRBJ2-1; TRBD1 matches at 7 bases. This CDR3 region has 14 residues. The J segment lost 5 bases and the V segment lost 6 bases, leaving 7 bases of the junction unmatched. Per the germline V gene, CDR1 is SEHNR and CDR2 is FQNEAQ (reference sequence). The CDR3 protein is CASRRTGQDNEQFF. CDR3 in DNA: TGTGCCAGCAGGAGGACAGGTCAGGACAATGAGCAGTTCTTC.

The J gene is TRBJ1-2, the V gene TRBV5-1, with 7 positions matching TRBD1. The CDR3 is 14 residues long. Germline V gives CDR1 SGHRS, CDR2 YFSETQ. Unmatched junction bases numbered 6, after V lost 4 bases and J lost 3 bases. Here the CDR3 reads CASSPGTADYGYTF. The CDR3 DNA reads TGCGCCAGCAGCCCCGGGACAGCTGACTATGGCTACACCTTC.

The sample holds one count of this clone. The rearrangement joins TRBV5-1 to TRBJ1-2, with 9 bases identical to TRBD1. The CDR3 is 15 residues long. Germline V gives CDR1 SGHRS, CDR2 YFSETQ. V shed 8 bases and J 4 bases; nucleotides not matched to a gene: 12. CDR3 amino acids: CASFRDRDRSYGYTF. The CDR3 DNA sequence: TGCGCCAGTTTCCGGGACAGGGATCGAAGCTATGGCTACACCTTC. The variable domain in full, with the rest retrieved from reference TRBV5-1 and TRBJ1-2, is KAGVTQTPRYLIKTRGQQVTLSCSPISGHRSVSWYQQTPGQGLQFLFEYFSETQRNKGNFPGRFSGRQFSNSRSEMNVSTLELGDSALYLCASFRDRDRSYGYTFGSGTRLTVV.

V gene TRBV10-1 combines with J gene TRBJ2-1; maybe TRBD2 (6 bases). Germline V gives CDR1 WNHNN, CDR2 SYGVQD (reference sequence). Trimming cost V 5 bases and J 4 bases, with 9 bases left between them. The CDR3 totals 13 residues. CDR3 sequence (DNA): TGCGCCAGCAGTCCCGGGGGTTACAATGAGCAGTTCTTC. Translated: CASSPGGYNEQFF.

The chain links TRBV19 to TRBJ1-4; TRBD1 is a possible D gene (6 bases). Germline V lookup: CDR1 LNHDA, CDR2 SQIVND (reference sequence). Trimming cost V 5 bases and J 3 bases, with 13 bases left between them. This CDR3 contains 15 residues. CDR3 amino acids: CASSPRRGANEKLFF. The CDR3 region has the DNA TGTGCCAGTAGTCCCCGCAGGGGAGCTAATGAAAAACTGTTTTTT.

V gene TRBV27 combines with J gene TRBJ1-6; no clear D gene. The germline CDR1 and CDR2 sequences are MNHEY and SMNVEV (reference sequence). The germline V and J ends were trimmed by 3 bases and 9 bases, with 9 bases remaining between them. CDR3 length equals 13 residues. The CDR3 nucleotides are TGTGCCAGCAGTTTGAGCTCGATTTCACCCCTCCACTTT. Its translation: CASSLSSISPLHF.

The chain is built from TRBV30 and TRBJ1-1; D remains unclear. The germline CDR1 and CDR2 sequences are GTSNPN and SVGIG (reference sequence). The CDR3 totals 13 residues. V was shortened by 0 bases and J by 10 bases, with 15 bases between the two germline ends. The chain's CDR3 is CAWSVLGRGRAFF. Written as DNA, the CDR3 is TGTGCCTGGAGTGTACTAGGTCGGGGAAGAGCTTTCTTT.

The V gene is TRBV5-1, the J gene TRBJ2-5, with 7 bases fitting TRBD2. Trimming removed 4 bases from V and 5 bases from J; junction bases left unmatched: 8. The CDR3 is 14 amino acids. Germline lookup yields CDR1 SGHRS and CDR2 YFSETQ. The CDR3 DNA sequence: TGCGCCAGCAGCCCCGGACTAGTTAGGGAGACCCAGTACTTC. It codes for CASSPGLVRETQYF.

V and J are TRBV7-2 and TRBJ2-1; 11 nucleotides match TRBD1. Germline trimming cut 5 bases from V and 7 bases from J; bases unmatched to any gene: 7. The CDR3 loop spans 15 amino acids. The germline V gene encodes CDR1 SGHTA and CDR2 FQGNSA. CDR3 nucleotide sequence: TGTGCCAGCAGCCCAGGACAGGGGGCAGGGAATGAGCAGTTCTTC. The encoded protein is CASSPGQGAGNEQFF. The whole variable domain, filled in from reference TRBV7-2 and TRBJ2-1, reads GAGVSQSPSNKVTEKGKDVELRCDPISGHTALYWYRQSLGQGLEFLIYFQGNSAPDKSGLPSDRFSAERTGGSVSTLTIQRTQQEDSAVYLCASSPGQGAGNEQFFGPGTRLTVL.

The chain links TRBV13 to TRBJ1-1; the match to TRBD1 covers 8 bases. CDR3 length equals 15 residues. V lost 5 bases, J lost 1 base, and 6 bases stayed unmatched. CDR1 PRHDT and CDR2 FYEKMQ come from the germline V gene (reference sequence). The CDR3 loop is CASSLVGQANTEAFF. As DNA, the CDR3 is TGTGCCAGCAGCCTCGTGGGACAGGCGAACACTGAAGCTTTCTTT.

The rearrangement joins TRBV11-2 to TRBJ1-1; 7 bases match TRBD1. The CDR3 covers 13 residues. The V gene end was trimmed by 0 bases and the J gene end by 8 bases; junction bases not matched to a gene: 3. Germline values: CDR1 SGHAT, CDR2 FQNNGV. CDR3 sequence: CASSLDRDSEAFF. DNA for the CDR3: TGTGCCAGCAGCTTAGATAGGGACAGCGAAGCTTTCTTT. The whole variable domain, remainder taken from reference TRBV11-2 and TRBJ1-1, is EAGVAQSPRYKIIEKRQSVAFWCNPISGHATLYWYQQILGQGPKLLIQFQNNGVVDDSQLPKDRFSAERLKGVDSTLKIQPAKLEDSAVYLCASSLDRDSEAFFGQGTRLTVV.

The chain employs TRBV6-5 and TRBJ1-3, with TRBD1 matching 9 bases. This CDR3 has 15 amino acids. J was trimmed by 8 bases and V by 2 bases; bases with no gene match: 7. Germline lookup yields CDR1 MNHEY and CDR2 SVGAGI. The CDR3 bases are TGTGCCAGCAGTTACCAGGGACAGGGCGGACACACCATATATTTT. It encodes CASSYQGQGGHTIYF.

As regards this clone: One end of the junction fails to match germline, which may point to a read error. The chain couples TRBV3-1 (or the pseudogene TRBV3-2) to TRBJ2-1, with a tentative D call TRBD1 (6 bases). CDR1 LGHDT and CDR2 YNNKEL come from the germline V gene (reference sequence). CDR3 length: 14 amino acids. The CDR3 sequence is CASSQDQTPRGIIF. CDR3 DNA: TGTGCCAGCAGCCAAGATCAAACCCCGAGGGGGATAATCTTC.

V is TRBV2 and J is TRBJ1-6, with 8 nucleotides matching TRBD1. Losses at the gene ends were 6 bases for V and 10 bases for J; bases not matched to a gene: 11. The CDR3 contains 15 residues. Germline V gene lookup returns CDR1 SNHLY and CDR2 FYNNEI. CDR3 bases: TGTGCCAGCAGATCGCCCCAGGGGGCAGAATCACCCCTCCACTTT. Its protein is CASRSPQGAESPLHF.

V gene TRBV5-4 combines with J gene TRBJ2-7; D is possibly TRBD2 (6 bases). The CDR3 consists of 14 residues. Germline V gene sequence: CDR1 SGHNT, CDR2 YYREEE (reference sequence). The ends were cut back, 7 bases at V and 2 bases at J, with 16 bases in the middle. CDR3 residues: CASGRGSGTYEQYF. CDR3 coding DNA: TGTGCCAGCGGCCGGGGTAGCGGAACCTACGAGCAGTACTTC.

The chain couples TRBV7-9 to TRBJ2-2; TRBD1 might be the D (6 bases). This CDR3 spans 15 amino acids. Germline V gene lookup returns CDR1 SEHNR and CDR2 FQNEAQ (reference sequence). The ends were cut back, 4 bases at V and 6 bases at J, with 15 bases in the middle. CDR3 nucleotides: TGTGCCAGCAGCTCCAACAGGGCCGGAGCCGGGGAGCTGTTTTTT. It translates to CASSSNRAGAGELFF.

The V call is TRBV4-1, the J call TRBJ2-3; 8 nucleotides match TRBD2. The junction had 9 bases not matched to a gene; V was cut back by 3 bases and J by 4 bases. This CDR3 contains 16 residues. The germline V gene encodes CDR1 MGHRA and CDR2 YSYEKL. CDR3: CASSHRGGRGADTQYF. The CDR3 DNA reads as TGCGCCAGCAGCCACCGTGGGGGGCGGGGGGCAGATACGCAGTATTTT.